This T cell receptor beta chain was observed in a study of identical twins. This clonotype was detected ten times or more. No antigen is known for it. V lost 0 bases to trimming and J lost 8 bases; unmatched junction nucleotides: 7. From germline, CDR1 is PRHDT and CDR2 FYEKMQ (reference sequence). The CDR3 length is 16 residues. General study results and limits: Among monozygotic twins, out-of-frame TCR alpha sharing exceeded what models predicted. Because invariant MAIT and iNKT cells could be present, zero-insertion analyses could be partly confounded.

One entry per CDR3 protein, called by TCRdb with MiXCR from the 5' RACE reads. This sample carries 350,000 to 450,000 distinct CDR3 sequences, less than 20% of them seen once, and the ten largest clones take 10% to 15%. This TCR was recovered from a middle-aged man in good health. The chain couples TRBV13 to TRBJ2-5; 12 bases map to TRBD2. Specimen: naive T cells sorted from blood. The CDR3 DNA follows: TGTGCCAGCAGCTTAGGGTCCGTGACTAGCGGGGGAACCCAGTACTTC. It yields the protein CASSLGSVTSGGTQYF.